A selection of T cell receptor beta chains follows, all from one sample in a study of follicular helper T cells after annual influenza vaccination. Sequencing was performed with immunoSEQ multiplex PCR; in TCRdb, only in-frame clones are kept and a portion is missing. The data contain roughly 8,000 clones, roughly 80% of them singletons. The source material was CXCR5+ CD38- circulating T follicular helper cells from blood, sampled 7 days after influenza vaccination. The receptor source for this set is an adult who received the influenza vaccine. The conserved cysteine and the conserved F or W are not part of the CDR3 here.

J	V	CDR3
TRBJ1-2	TRBV4-1	ASSQTDRGSGYT
TRBJ2-3	TRBV29-1	SVTGTFSTDTQY
TRBJ2-5	TRBV5-4	ASSFGSGILETQY
TRBJ1-4	TRBV18	ASSPSVNEKLF
TRBJ2-3	TRBV13	ASSLLGQGGNTQY
TRBJ2-1	TRBV7-2	ASSPRPLDRSSYNEQF
TRBJ1-2	TRBV10-2	ASGSGANYGYT
TRBJ1-5	TRBV19	ATQGGQGARGNQPQH
TRBJ2-2	TRBV28	ASSQISAGELF
TRBJ2-7	TRBV30	AWGPTSVLAGGRNEQY
TRBJ2-3	TRBV4-2	ASSPGTGSYTQY
TRBJ1-3	TRBV15	ATSRDRISGNTIY
TRBJ1-1	TRBV7-9	ASSPNAAQAF
TRBJ1-6	TRBV4-2	ASSPTLGTAYNSPLH
TRBJ2-3	TRBV18	ASSRTTGLAGVDTQY
TRBJ2-3	TRBV7-2	ASSLVSGGTDTQY
TRBJ2-7	TRBV7-2	ASSLVGWAEQY
TRBJ2-5	TRBV28	ASSLAGAQETQY
TRBJ2-1	TRBV5-4	ASSALGTGNNEQF
TRBJ1-6	TRBV27	ASSFGGHHSSPLH
TRBJ2-1	TRBV9	ASSVGGSGGYNEQF
TRBJ2-7	TRBV6-1	ASSEVTGLAGYEQY
TRBJ2-3	TRBV7-8	ASSLAKDGADTQY
TRBJ1-1	TRBV19	ASSTRRGYMNTEAF
TRBJ1-3	TRBV6-1	ASSENALGSSSGNTIY
TRBJ2-5	TRBV13	ASSRDGVRETQY
TRBJ2-7	TRBV6-1	ASSEAPSGREQY
TRBJ2-7	TRBV15	ATSRETGSEQY
TRBJ2-1	TRBV5-6	ASSLTGTEYNEQF
TRBJ1-1	TRBV19	ASSKQLEDEAF
TRBJ1-4	TRBV28	ASSLTGIGEKLF
TRBJ2-3	TRBV15	ATSRDRMGGSDTQY
TRBJ2-3	TRBV9	ASSTWTGVTDTQY
TRBJ2-7	TRBV18	ASSPVGPHYEQY
TRBJ1-1	TRBV5-4	ASSLNRGMNTEAF
TRBJ2-7	TRBV14	ASSLSLKGYEQY
TRBJ2-7	TRBV2	ASSNGVEQY
TRBJ2-3	TRBV7-8	ASSLRDSNWGGKY
TRBJ2-5	TRBV9	ASSEGPHWETQY
TRBJ2-1	TRBV18	ASSVIDEQF
TRBJ2-7	TRBV5-1	ASSPLTGGPYEQY
TRBJ2-7	TRBV19	ASSTAEGLSPYEQY
TRBJ2-2	TRBV5-1	ASSLGVGGLNTGELF
TRBJ1-6	TRBV6-6	ATGEHSPLH
TRBJ1-2	TRBV19	ASSIGWASDGYT
TRBJ1-4	TRBV2	ASSADREYEKLF
TRBJ1-1	TRBV9	ASSAPDTEAF
TRBJ2-3	TRBV7-2	ASSKSRTDTQY
TRBJ2-3	TRBV11-3	ASGEGGPDTDTQY
TRBJ1-1	TRBV7-8	ASSFRTTAGPTEAF
TRBJ2-2	TRBV5-8	ASSPSRIGELF
TRBJ1-6	TRBV9	ASSVTPTGSPLH
TRBJ2-3	TRBV10-1	ASSEKVVGGGITDTQY
TRBJ1-4	TRBV5-1	ASSLDSTNEKLF
TRBJ1-2	TRBV2	ASSPELVSYGYT